The 22 T cell receptor beta chains below all came from one sample that was sequenced in a study of cytomegalovirus exposure and HLA in healthy donors. The PCR contained 60 Vbeta and 13 Jbeta primers. Profiling relied on immunoSEQ multiplex PCR, and the TCRdb table lists in-frame clones only, not all of them. The repertoire holds approximately 190,000 clones, with approximately 86% as singletons. Material for sequencing was PBMCs. These receptor sequences come from a boy under 10 years old in good health and CMV-seronegative.

The chain carries TRBV28 and TRBJ2-1; 12 bases align to TRBD1. CDR1 and CDR2 (germline): MDHEN, SYDVKM. This CDR3 has 21 residues. V shed 6 bases, J shed 3 bases, and the junction held 21 bases outside the gene matches. DNA for the CDR3: TGTGCCAGCAGCCTCATCCCAGGGACAGGGGGCCGCGAGCGCGGCTACAATGAGCAGTTCTTC. Its protein is CASSLIPGTGGRERGYNEQFF.

In nucleotides, the CDR3 is TGCGCCAGCAGTCCGGGACTAGCGGGATCCACAGATACGCAGTATTTT. It encodes CASSPGLAGSTDTQYF. The chain is built from TRBV5-1 and TRBJ2-3; 13 positions agree with TRBD2. V was pared by 5 bases and J by 2 bases, with 5 bases of the junction left unmatched. Germline V lookup: CDR1 SGHRS, CDR2 YFSETQ. This CDR3 is built from 16 residues. Filled out from reference TRBV5-1 and TRBJ2-3, the complete variable domain reads KAGVTQTPRYLIKTRGQQVTLSCSPISGHRSVSWYQQTPGQGLQFLFEYFSETQRNKGNFPGRFSGRQFSNSRSEMNVSTLELGDSALYLCASSPGLAGSTDTQYFGPGTRLTVL.

The chain carries TRBV6-1 and TRBJ2-7, with 7 bases matching TRBD1. The CDR3 extends over 15 amino acids. Germline assignment: CDR1 MNHNS and CDR2 SASEGT. Trimming at V came to 3 bases and at J to 2 bases, leaving 7 bases not matched to a gene. The CDR3 DNA follows: TGTGCCAGCAGTGATTACGGGACAGCAGCCTACGAGCAGTACTTC. This codes for CASSDYGTAAYEQYF.

This rearrangement joins TRBV5-4 to TRBJ2-1; D uncertain. Per germline, CDR1 SGHNT and CDR2 YYREEE (reference sequence). This CDR3 spans 12 amino acids. V lost 4 bases, J lost 4 bases, and 6 bases lay in between. The CDR3 DNA is TGTGCCAGCAGCGAAACTTACAATGAGCAGTTCTTC. Its translation: CASSETYNEQFF.

For this clone: This specimen includes other DNA sequences encoding the same CDR3. The chain joins TRBV19 to TRBJ1-5; TRBD1 aligns across 8 bases. CDR3 size: 13 residues. The ends lost 6 bases at V and 2 bases at J; junction bases unmatched: 0. Germline CDR1 is LNHDA and CDR2 is SQIVND (reference sequence). The CDR3: CASRGQGNQPQHF. The CDR3 bases are TGTGCCAGTAGGGGACAGGGCAATCAGCCCCAGCATTTT.

This sequence joins TRBV30 and TRBJ1-1; TRBD1 is a possible D gene (5 bases). This CDR3 comprises 13 residues. Trimming pared 0 bases from V and 5 bases from J, leaving 10 bases between. Germline V gene data show CDR1 as GTSNPN and CDR2 as SVGIG (reference sequence). CDR3: CAWSVPGRTEAFF. The CDR3 region has the DNA TGTGCCTGGAGTGTACCAGGGCGGACTGAAGCTTTCTTT.

This rearrangement joins TRBV6-1 to TRBJ1-4; D is undetermined. Trimming left V 7 bases short and J 1 base short, with 7 bases between. This CDR3 region has 13 residues. Looked up from germline, CDR1 is MNHNS and CDR2 is SASEGT. The CDR3 region is CASNRKTNEKLFF. CDR3 coding DNA: TGTGCCAGCAACAGAAAAACTAATGAAAAACTGTTTTTT.

This clone was counted once. V and J are TRBV5-1 and TRBJ2-5; D is unclear. V lost 2 bases and J lost 5, with 4 bases in between. The germline V gene has CDR1 SGHRS and CDR2 YFSETQ. The CDR3 has 11 residues. The CDR3 DNA follows: TGCGCCAGCAGCTTCGGGGAGACCCAGTACTTC. This sequence encodes CASSFGETQYF.

This chain links TRBV9 with TRBJ2-1; 9 bases are shared with TRBD2. This CDR3 has 14 amino acids. Germline trimming cut 4 bases from V and 8 bases from J; bases unmatched to any gene: 7. Looked up from germline, CDR1 is SGDLS and CDR2 is YYNGEE. CDR3 DNA: TGTGCCAGCAGCCCGGGAGCGGGAGGAGATGAGCAGTTCTTC. It yields the protein CASSPGAGGDEQFF.

This clone was picked up one time. This chain's CDR3 is CASSFGVNNEQFF. Here the CDR3 DNA reads TGTGCCAGCAGCTTCGGGGTAAACAATGAGCAGTTCTTC. The chain employs TRBV7-2 and TRBJ2-1; TRBD2 is a possible D gene (5 bases). The CDR3 consists of 13 residues. The V gene's germline CDR1 is SGHTA and CDR2 FQGNSA. Deletions cut 3 bases from V and 5 bases from J, with 8 bases between.

The chain is built from TRBV15 and TRBJ2-3; TRBD2 agrees at 11 bases. J was trimmed by 4 bases and V by 4 bases; bases with no gene match: 10. Germline V lookup: CDR1 LNHNV, CDR2 YYDKDF (reference sequence). The CDR3 has 17 amino acids. The CDR3 coding sequence is TGTGCCACCAGCACCCAGGGTTTAGCGGGAGGGGCAGATACGCAGTATTTT. Protein product: CATSTQGLAGGADTQYF.

Regarding this clone: Other nucleotide sequences in the sample specify the same CDR3. CDR3 sequence reads: CASSRTGNTEAFF. The CDR3 DNA follows: TGTGCCAGCAGCAGAACAGGGAACACTGAAGCTTTCTTT. The rearrangement joins TRBV7-8 to TRBJ1-1; maybe TRBD1 (5 bases). The V gene lost 5 bases and the J gene lost 1 base, with 8 bases spanning the gap. This CDR3 region has 13 residues. The V gene's germline CDR1 is SGHVS and CDR2 FQNEAQ.

The chain couples TRBV6-6 to TRBJ1-1; the D is unclear. The CDR3 is 14 amino acids. CDR1 is MNHNY and CDR2 is SVGAGI in the germline V gene (reference sequence). V was clipped by 6 bases and J by 0 bases, with 11 bases between them. For the CDR3, the DNA is TGTGCCAGCAGGGAGGGCAGATTGAACACTGAAGCTTTCTTT. Translated, it gives CASREGRLNTEAFF.

V usage is TRBV9 and J usage is TRBJ1-3; maybe TRBD1 (5 bases). Trimming left V 4 bases short and J 7 bases short, with 27 bases between. The CDR3 totals 18 residues. Germline assignment: CDR1 SGDLS and CDR2 YYNGEE. DNA for the CDR3: TGTGCCAGCAGCCTCCGGGACTCCCTCACCAAATTTAGCAACACCATATATTTT. Protein product: CASSLRDSLTKFSNTIYF.

This sequence joins TRBV15 and TRBJ2-2, with D possibly matching TRBD1 (5 bases). From germline, CDR1 is LNHNV and CDR2 YYDKDF (reference sequence). The CDR3 is 14 amino acids. Trimming removed 1 base at V and 6 bases at J, with 9 bases between. This chain's CDR3 is CATSRGGRAGELFF. CDR3 nucleotide sequence: TGTGCCACCAGCAGAGGTGGCAGGGCCGGGGAGCTGTTTTTT.

This clone has only a few counts. CDR3 loop: CASSYSGTVSNEQFF. The CDR3 DNA is TGTGCCAGCAGTTACTCGGGGACAGTCTCCAATGAGCAGTTCTTC. The rearrangement uses TRBV6-5 and TRBJ2-1; TRBD1 matches 7 bases. CDR1 is MNHEY and CDR2 is SVGAGI in the germline V gene. The junction had 5 bases not matched to a gene; V was cut back by 0 bases and J by 6 bases. The CDR3 consists of 15 residues.

The chain couples TRBV5-6 to TRBJ2-5; tentatively, D is TRBD1 (6 bases). CDR3 length: 15 amino acids. Between the trimmed V and J ends, which lost 4 bases and 7 bases, there was a span of 20 bases. Germline V lookup: CDR1 SGHDT, CDR2 YYEEEE. The CDR3 sequence is CASSIATGTRSTQYF. The DNA of the CDR3 is TGTGCCAGCAGCATAGCAACCGGGACACGGTCGACCCAGTACTTC.

J is TRBJ1-5 and V is TRBV18; no clear D gene. The CDR3 sequence is 13 residues long. V dropped 3 bases and J dropped 4 bases, with 7 bases sitting between them. CDR1 KGHSH and CDR2 LQKENI come from the germline V gene. The CDR3 bases are TGTGCCAGCTCACCCGATCGGAATCAGCCCCAGCATTTT. Translating gives CASSPDRNQPQHF.

V and J are TRBV2 and TRBJ2-7, with D unresolved. CDR1 SNHLY and CDR2 FYNNEI come from the germline V gene. Trimming removed 4 bases at V and 4 bases at J, with 2 bases between. The CDR3 has 10 residues. The CDR3 spells CASSAYEQYF. In DNA form, the CDR3 reads TGTGCCAGCAGTGCTTACGAGCAGTACTTC.

This clone has more than one count but fewer than ten. The chain couples TRBV28 to TRBJ1-2, with 8 bases identical to TRBD1. This CDR3 is built from 14 residues. CDR1 and CDR2 (germline): MDHEN, SYDVKM. Germline trimming cut 6 bases from V and 2 bases from J; bases unmatched to any gene: 5. CDR3: CASSLRQGNYGYTF. The CDR3 DNA follows: TGTGCCAGCAGCCTAAGACAGGGGAACTATGGCTACACCTTC.

The chain uses TRBV25-1 and TRBJ2-3; unclear D gene. The end of the DNA is better explained by TRBJ1-5, so the J call may be wrong. CDR3 length: 15 amino acids. CDR1 MGHDK and CDR2 SYGVNS come from the germline V gene. CDR3 in DNA: TGTGCCAGCAGTGAATACGGGGTCGGCACAGATACGCAGCATTTT. Translation gives CASSEYGVGTDTQHF.

The V and J genes are TRBV28 and TRBJ2-7; 10 bases agree with TRBD2. The CDR3 has 14 amino acids. The junction had 8 bases not matched to a gene; V was cut back by 10 bases and J by 2 bases. The germline V gene encodes CDR1 MDHEN and CDR2 SYDVKM. CDR3: CAIQIAGGTYEQYF. CDR3 DNA: TGTGCCATCCAGATAGCGGGGGGCACCTACGAGCAGTACTTC.